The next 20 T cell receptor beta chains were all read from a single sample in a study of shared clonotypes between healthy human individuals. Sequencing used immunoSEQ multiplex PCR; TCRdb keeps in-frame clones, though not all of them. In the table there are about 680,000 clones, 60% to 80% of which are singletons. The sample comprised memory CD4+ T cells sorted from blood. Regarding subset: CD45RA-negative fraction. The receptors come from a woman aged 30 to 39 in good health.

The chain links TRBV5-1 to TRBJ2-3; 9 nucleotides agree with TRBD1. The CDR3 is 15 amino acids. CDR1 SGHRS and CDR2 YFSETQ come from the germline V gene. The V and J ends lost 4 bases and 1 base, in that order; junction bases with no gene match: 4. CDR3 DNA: TGCGCCAGCAGCCCCTGGGACAGGGGCACAGATACGCAGTATTTT. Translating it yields CASSPWDRGTDTQYF.

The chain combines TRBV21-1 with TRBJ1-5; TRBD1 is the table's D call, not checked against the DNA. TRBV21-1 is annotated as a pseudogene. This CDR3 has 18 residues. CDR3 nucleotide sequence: TGTGCCAGCATCCCTCAGGGGCCGGAGACAGCTAGCAATCAGCCCCAGCATTTT. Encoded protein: CASIPQGPETASNQPQHF.

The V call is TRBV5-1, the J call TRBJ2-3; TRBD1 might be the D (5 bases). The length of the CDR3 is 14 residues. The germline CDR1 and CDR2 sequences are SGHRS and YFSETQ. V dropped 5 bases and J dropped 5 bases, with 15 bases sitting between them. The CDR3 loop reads CASRANRLGDTQYF. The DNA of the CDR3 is TGCGCCAGCAGGGCGAACAGGCTAGGAGATACGCAGTATTTT.

CDR3 amino acids: CASSVSGSSSYNEQFF. The DNA for the CDR3 is TGTGCCAGCAGTGTTAGCGGGTCCAGCTCCTACAATGAGCAGTTCTTC. The genes are TRBV25-1 and TRBJ2-1, with 7 nucleotides matching TRBD2. V was pared by 4 bases and J by 0 bases, with 6 bases of the junction left unmatched. Germline V CDR1 and CDR2: MGHDK, SYGVNS. This CDR3 is built from 16 residues. Looking up the rest from reference TRBV25-1 and TRBJ2-1 gives the full variable domain: EADIYQTPRYLVIGTGKKITLECSQTMGHDKMYWYQQDPGMELHLIHYSYGVNSTEKGDLSSESTVSRIRTEHFPLTLESARPSHTSQYLCASSVSGSSSYNEQFFGPGTRLTVL.

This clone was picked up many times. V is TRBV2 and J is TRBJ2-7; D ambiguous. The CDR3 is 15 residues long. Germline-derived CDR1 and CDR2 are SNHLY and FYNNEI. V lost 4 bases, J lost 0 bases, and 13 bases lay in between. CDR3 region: CASSGAVDRSYEQYF. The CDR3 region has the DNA TGTGCCAGCAGTGGTGCGGTCGATCGCTCCTACGAGCAGTACTTC.

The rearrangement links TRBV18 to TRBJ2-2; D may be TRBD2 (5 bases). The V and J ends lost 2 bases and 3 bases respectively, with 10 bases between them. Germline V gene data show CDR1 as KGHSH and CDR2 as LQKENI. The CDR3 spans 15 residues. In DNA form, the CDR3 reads TGTGCCAGCTCACCAATGGCGGGCGACACCGGGGAGCTGTTTTTT. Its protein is CASSPMAGDTGELFF.

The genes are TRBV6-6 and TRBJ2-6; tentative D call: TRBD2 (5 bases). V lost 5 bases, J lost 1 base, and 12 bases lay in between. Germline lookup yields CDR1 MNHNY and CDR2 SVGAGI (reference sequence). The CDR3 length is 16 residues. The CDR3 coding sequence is TGTGCCAGCAGTCCAACCCCGGGATCTGGGGCCAACGTCCTGACTTTC. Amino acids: CASSPTPGSGANVLTF.

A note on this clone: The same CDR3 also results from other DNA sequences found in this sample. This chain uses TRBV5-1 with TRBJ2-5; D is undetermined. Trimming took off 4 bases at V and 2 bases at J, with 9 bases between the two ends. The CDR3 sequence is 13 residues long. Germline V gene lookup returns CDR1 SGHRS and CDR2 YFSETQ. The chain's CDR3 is CASSVQAQETQYF. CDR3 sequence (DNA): TGCGCCAGCAGCGTTCAAGCGCAAGAGACCCAGTACTTC.

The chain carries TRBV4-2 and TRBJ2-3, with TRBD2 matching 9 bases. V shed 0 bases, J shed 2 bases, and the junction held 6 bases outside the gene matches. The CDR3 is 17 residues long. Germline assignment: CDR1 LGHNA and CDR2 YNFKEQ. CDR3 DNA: TGTGCCAGCAGCCAAGATTTCACTAGCGGGCTCACAGATACGCAGTATTTT. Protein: CASSQDFTSGLTDTQYF.

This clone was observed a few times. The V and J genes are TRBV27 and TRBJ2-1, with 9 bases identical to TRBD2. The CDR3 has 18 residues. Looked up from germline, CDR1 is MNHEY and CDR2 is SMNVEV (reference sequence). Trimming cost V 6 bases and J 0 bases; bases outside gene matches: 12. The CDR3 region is CASRRAGGPGYSYNEQFF. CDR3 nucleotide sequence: TGTGCCAGCAGAAGGGCGGGAGGGCCGGGATACTCCTACAATGAGCAGTTCTTC.

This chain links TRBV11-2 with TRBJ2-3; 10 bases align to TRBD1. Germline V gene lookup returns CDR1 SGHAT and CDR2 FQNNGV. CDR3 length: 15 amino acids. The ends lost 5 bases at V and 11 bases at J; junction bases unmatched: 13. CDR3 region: CASSQRGTGDPLQYF. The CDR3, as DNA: TGTGCCAGCAGCCAACGGGGGACAGGGGATCCTTTGCAGTATTTT.

In nucleotides, the CDR3 is TGTGCCAGCAGTGACGAGTTGACGGGAAACACAGATACGCAGTATTTT. This encodes CASSDELTGNTDTQYF. This rearrangement joins TRBV6-1 to TRBJ2-3, with D maybe TRBD2 (5 bases). This CDR3 is 16 amino acids long. Germline CDR1 and CDR2: MNHNS and SASEGT. V lost 3 bases to trimming and J lost 2 bases, with 15 bases between them.

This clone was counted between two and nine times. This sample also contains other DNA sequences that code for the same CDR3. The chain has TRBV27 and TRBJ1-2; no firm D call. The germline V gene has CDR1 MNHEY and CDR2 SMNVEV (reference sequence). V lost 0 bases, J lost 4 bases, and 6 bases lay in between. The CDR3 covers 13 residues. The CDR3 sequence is CASSLSGGYGYTF. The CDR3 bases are TGTGCCAGCAGTTTATCAGGTGGCTATGGCTACACCTTC.

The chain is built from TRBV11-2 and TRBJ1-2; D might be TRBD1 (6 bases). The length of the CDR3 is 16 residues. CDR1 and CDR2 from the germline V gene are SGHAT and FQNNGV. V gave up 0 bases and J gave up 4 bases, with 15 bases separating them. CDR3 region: CASSLDLAGVLYGYTF. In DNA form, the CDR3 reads TGTGCCAGCAGCTTAGATCTCGCAGGGGTACTCTATGGCTACACCTTC.

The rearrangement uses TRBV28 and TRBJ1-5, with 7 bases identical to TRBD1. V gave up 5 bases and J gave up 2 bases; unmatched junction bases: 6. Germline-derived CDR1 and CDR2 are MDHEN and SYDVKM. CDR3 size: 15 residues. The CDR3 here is CASSAQGSGNQPQHF. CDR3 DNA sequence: TGTGCCAGCAGTGCACAGGGGTCTGGCAATCAGCCCCAGCATTTT.

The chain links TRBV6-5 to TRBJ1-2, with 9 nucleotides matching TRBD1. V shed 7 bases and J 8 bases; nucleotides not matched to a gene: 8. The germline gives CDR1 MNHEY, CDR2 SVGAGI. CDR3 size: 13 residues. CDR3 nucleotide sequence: TGTGCCAGCACCCAGGGACAGGGACGGGGCTACACCTTC. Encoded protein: CASTQGQGRGYTF.

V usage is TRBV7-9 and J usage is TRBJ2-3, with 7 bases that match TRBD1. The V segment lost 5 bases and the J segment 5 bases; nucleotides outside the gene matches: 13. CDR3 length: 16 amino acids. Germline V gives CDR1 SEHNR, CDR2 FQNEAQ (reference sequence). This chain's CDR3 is CASSAQGQSLGDTQYF. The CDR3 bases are TGTGCCAGCAGCGCGCAGGGACAGTCGTTGGGAGATACGCAGTATTTT. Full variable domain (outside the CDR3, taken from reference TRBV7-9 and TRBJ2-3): DTGVSQNPRHKITKRGQNVTFRCDPISEHNRLYWYRQTLGQGPEFLTYFQNEAQLEKSRLLSDRFSAERPKGSFSTLEIQRTEQGDSAMYLCASSAQGQSLGDTQYFGPGTRLTVL.

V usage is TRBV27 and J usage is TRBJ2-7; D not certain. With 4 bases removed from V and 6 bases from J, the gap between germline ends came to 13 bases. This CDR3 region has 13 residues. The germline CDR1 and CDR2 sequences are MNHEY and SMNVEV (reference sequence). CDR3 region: CASSWAATPEQYF. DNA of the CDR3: TGTGCCAGCAGTTGGGCGGCCACCCCCGAGCAGTACTTC.

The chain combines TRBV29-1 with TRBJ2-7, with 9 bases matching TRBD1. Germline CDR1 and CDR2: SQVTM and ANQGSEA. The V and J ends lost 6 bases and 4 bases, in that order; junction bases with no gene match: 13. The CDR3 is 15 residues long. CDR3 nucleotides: TGCAGCGTGTTAACCGGGACAGGGCTAAGTTACGAGCAGTACTTC. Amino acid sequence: CSVLTGTGLSYEQYF.

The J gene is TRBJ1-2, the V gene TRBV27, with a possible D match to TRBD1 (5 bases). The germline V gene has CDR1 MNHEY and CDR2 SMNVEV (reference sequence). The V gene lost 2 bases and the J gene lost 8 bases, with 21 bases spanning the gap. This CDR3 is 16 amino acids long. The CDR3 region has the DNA TGTGCCAGCAGTTTACGGCGGGACTCAGAATCGTGGGGCTACACCTTC. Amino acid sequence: CASSLRRDSESWGYTF.